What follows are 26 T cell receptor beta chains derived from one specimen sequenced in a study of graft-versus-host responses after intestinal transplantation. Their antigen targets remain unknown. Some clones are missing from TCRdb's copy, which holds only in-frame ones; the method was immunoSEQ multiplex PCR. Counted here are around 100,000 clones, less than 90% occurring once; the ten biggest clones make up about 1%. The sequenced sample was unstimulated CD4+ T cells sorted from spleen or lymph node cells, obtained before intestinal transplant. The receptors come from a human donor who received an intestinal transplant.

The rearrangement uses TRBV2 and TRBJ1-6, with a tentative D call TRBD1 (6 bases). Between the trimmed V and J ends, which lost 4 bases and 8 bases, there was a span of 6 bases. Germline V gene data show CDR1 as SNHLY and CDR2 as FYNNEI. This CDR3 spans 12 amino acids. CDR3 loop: CASSGQDSPLHF. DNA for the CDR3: TGTGCCAGCAGTGGACAGGATTCACCCCTCCACTTT.

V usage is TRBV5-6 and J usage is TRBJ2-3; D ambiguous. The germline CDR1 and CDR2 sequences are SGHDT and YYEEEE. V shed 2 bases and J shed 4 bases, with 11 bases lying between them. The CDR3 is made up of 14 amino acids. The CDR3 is CASSFYGFADTQYF. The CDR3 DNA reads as TGTGCCAGCAGCTTTTACGGGTTCGCAGATACGCAGTATTTT.

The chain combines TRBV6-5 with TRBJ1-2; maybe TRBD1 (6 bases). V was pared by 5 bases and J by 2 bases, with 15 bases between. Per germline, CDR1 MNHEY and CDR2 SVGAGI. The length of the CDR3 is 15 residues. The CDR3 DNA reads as TGTGCCAGCAGTAGGCCCGGACAGCGAAACTATGGCTACACCTTC. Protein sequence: CASSRPGQRNYGYTF.

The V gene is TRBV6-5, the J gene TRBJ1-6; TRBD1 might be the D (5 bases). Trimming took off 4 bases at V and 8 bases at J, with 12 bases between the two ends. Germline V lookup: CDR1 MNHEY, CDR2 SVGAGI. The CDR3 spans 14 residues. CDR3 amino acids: CASSSRGLDSPLHF. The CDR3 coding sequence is TGTGCCAGCAGTTCTCGGGGGTTGGATTCACCCCTCCACTTT.

CDR3 DNA sequence: TGCGCCAGCAGCCAAGAGAGGGGGGGGGCCGTAGAGACCCAGTACTTC. It encodes CASSQERGGAVETQYF. The genes are TRBV4-1 and TRBJ2-5, with D possibly matching TRBD2 (7 bases). This CDR3 contains 16 residues. Germline CDR1 is MGHRA and CDR2 is YSYEKL. V lost 0 bases to trimming and J lost 4 bases, with 15 bases between them.

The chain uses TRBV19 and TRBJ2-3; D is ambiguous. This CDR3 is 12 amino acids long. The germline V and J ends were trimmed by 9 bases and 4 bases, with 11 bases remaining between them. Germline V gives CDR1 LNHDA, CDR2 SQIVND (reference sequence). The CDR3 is CASEGGPDTQYF. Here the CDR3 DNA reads TGTGCCAGCGAAGGCGGACCAGATACGCAGTATTTT.

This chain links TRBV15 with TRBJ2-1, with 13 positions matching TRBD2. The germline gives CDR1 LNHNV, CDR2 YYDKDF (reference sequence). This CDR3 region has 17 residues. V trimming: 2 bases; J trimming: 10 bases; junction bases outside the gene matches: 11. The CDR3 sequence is CATSRRVTSGGAWEQFF. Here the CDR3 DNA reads TGTGCCACCAGCAGACGTGTAACTAGCGGGGGGGCTTGGGAGCAGTTCTTC. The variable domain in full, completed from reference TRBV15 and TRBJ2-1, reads DAMVIQNPRYQVTQFGKPVTLSCSQTLNHNVMYWYQQKSSQAPKLLFHYYDKDFNNEADTPDNFQSRRPNTSFCFLDIRSPGLGDTAMYLCATSRRVTSGGAWEQFFGPGTRLTVL.

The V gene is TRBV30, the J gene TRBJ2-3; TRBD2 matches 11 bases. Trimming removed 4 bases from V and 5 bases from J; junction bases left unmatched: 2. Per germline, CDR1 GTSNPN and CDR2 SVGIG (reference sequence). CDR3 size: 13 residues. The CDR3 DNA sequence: TGTGCCTGGAATAGCGGGAGGGTAGATACGCAGTATTTT. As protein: CAWNSGRVDTQYF.

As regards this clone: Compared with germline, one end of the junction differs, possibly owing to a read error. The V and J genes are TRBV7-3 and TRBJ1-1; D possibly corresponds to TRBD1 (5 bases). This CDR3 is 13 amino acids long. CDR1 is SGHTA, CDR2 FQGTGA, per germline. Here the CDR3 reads CASRLTTGTEAFF. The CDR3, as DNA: TGTGCCAGCAGGTTAACTACAGGAACTGAAGCTTTCTTT.

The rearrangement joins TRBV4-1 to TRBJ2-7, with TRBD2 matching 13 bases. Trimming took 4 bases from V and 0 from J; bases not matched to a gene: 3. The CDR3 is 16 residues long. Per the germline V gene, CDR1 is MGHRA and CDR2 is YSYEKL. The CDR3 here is CASSPTSGGISYEQYF. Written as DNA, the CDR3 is TGCGCCAGCAGCCCGACTAGCGGGGGGATCTCCTACGAGCAGTACTTC.

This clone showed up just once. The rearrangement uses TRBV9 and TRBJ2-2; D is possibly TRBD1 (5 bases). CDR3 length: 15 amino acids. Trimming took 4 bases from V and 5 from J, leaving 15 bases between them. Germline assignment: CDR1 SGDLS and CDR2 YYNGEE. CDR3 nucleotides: TGTGCCAGCAGCCCTCGTGGGGCAGGGACCGGGGAGCTGTTTTTT. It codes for CASSPRGAGTGELFF.

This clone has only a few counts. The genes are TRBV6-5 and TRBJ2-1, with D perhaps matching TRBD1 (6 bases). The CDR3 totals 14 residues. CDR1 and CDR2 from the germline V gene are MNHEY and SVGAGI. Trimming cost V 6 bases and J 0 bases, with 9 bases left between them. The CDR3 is CASSDRSSYNEQFF. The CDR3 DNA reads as TGTGCCAGCAGCGACAGGAGCTCCTACAATGAGCAGTTCTTC.

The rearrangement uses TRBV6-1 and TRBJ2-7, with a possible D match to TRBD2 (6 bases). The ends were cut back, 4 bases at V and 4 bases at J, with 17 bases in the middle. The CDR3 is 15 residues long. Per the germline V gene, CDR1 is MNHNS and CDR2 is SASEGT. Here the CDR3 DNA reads TGTGCCAGCAGTGGCGGGACTCCTCCTGGGTACGAGCAGTACTTC. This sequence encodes CASSGGTPPGYEQYF.

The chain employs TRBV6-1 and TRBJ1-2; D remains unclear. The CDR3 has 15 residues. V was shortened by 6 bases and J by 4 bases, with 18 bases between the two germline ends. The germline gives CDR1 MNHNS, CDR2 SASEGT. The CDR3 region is CASRAGPGDTYGYTF. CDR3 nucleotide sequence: TGTGCCAGCAGGGCTGGACCTGGGGATACCTATGGCTACACCTTC.

The CDR3 protein is CASSPDLLAGGRSNEQFF. Here the CDR3 DNA reads TGTGCCAGCAGCCCCGACTTGCTAGCGGGAGGGCGATCAAATGAGCAGTTCTTC. The V gene is TRBV5-4, the J gene TRBJ2-1; 12 bases are shared with TRBD2. There are 18 residues in the CDR3. Trimming took 4 bases from V and 7 from J; bases not matched to a gene: 15. The V gene's germline CDR1 is SGHNT and CDR2 YYREEE (reference sequence). The complete variable domain, with remaining parts taken from reference TRBV5-4 and TRBJ2-1, reads ETGVTQSPTHLIKTRGQQVTLRCSSQSGHNTVSWYQQALGQGPQFIFQYYREEENGRGNFPPRFSGLQFPNYSSELNVNALELDDSALYLCASSPDLLAGGRSNEQFFGPGTRLTVL.

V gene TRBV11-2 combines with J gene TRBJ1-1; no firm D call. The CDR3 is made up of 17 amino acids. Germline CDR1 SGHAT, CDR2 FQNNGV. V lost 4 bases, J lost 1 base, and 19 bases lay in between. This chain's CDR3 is CASSSTRVGTENTEAFF. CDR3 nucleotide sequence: TGTGCCAGCAGCTCAACCCGGGTGGGAACAGAGAACACTGAAGCTTTCTTT.

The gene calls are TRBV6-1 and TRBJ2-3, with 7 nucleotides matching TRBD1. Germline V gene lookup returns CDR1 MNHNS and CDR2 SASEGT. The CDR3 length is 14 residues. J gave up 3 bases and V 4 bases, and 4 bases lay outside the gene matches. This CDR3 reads CASSARGRTDTQYF. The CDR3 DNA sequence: TGTGCCAGCAGTGCGAGGGGGCGGACAGATACGCAGTATTTT.

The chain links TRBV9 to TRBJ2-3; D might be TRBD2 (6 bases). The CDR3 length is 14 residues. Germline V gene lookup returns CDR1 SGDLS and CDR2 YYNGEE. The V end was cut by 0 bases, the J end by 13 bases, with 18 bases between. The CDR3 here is CASSVEGRGGAKYF. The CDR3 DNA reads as TGTGCCAGCAGCGTAGAAGGTAGAGGAGGGGCGAAGTATTTT.

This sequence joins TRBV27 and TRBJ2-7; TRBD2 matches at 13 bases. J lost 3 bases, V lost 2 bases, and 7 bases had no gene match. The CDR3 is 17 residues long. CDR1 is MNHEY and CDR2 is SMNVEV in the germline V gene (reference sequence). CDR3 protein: CASSLKGGLAGVYEQYF. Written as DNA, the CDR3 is TGTGCCAGCAGTTTAAAAGGCGGACTAGCGGGAGTCTACGAGCAGTACTTC.

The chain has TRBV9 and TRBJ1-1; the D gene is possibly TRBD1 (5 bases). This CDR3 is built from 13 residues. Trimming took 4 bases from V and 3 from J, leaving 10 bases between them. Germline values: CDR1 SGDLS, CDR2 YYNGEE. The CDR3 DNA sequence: TGTGCCAGCAGCCCCCCGACAGACACTGAAGCTTTCTTT. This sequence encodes CASSPPTDTEAFF.

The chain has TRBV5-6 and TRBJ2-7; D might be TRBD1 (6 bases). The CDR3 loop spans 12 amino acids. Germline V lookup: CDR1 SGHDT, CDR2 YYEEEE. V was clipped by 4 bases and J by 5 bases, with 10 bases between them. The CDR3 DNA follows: TGTGCCAGCAGCACAGGGTTCCACGAGCAGTACTTC. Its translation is CASSTGFHEQYF.

In nucleotides, the CDR3 is TGTGCCAGCATCCGGGACAGGGTCTATGGCTACACCTTC. This sequence encodes CASIRDRVYGYTF. This rearrangement joins TRBV6-5 to TRBJ1-2; 9 positions match TRBD1. The CDR3 runs to 13 residues. After removal of 7 bases from V and 4 bases from J, the junction contained 4 bases not matched to a gene. The germline CDR1 and CDR2 sequences are MNHEY and SVGAGI.

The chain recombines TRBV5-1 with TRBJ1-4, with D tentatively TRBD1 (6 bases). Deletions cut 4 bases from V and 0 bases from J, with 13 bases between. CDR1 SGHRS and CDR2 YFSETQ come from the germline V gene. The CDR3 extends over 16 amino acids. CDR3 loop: CASSLGTPATNEKLFF. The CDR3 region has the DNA TGCGCCAGCAGCCTAGGGACACCCGCAACTAATGAAAAACTGTTTTTT.

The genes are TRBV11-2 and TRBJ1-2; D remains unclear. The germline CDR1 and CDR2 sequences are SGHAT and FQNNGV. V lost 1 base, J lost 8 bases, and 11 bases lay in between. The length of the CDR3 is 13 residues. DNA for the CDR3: TGTGCCAGCAGCTTAGTGGGGTATAGAGGCTACACCTTC. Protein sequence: CASSLVGYRGYTF.

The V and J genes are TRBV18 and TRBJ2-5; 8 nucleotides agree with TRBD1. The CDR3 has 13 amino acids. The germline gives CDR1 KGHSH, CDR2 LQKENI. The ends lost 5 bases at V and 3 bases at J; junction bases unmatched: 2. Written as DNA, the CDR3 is TGTGCCAGCTCAGAGGACAGGGAAGAGACCCAGTACTTC. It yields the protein CASSEDREETQYF.

CDR3: CAISESYSYEQYF. CDR3 nucleotide sequence: TGTGCCATCAGTGAGTCGTACAGCTACGAGCAGTACTTC. The rearrangement joins TRBV10-3 to TRBJ2-7; no reliable D call. CDR3 size: 13 residues. The germline CDR1 and CDR2 sequences are ENHRY and SYGVKD. Trimming took 0 bases from V and 3 from J, leaving 6 bases between them.